The 2 T cell receptor beta chains reported below all come from one sample, sequenced in a study of blood T cell repertoires in COVID-19. Clones were read by immunoSEQ multiplex PCR, and TCRdb kept only the in-frame ones, dropping some. This table holds roughly 130,000 clones, roughly 80% found once. The sample consisted of peripheral blood. These receptor sequences come from a woman in her forties or fifties with acute or convalescent COVID-19.

This clone appeared once. The CDR3 bases are TGTGCCAGTAGTATAAGCCGGTGGAGCACTGAAGCTTTCTTT. Translating gives CASSISRWSTEAFF. This chain links TRBV19 with TRBJ1-1; D uncertain. The germline CDR1 and CDR2 sequences are LNHDA and SQIVND (reference sequence). The CDR3 is made up of 14 amino acids. Deletions cut 2 bases from V and 4 bases from J, with 11 bases between. Variable domain in full (rest from reference TRBV19 and TRBJ1-1): DGGITQSPKYLFRKEGQNVTLSCEQNLNHDAMYWYRQDPGQGLRLIYYSQIVNDFQKGDIAEGYSVSREKKESFPLTVTSAQKNPTAFYLCASSISRWSTEAFFGQGTRLTVV.

The chain uses TRBV11-3 and TRBJ2-1; D unresolved. Germline V CDR1 and CDR2: SGHNT, YENEEA. This CDR3 has 12 amino acids. Trimming shortened V by 4 bases and J by 7 bases, and 8 bases separated the two germline ends. The CDR3 is CASSSTGNEQFF. CDR3 in DNA: TGTGCCAGCAGCTCCACCGGGAATGAGCAGTTCTTC.